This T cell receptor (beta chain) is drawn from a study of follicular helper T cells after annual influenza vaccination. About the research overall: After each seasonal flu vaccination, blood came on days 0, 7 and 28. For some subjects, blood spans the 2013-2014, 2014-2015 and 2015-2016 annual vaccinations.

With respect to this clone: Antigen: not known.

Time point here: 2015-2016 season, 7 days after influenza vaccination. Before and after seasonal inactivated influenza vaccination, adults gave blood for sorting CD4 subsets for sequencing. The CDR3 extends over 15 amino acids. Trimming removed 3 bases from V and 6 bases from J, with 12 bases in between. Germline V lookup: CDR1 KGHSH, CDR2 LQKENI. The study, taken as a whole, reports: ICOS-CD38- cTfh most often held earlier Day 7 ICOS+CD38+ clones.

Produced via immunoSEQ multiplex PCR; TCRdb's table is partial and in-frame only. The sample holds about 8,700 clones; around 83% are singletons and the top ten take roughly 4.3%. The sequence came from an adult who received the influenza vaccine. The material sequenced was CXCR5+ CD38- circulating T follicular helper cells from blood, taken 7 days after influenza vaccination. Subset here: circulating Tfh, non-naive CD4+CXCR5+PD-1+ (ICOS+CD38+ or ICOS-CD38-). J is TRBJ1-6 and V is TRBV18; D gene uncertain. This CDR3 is CASSPLGESNSPLHF. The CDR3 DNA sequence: TGTGCCAGCTCACCTCTCGGGGAGTCTAATTCACCCCTCCACTTT.